This T cell receptor beta chain was sequenced for a study of cytomegalovirus exposure and HLA in healthy donors. The study's findings and limits: Reports indicate that TCR beta sequences accurately predicted the HLA-A and HLA-B alleles of most subjects.

Primers included in the PCR were 60 Vbeta and 13 Jbeta primers. Repertoires were generated with immunoSEQ multiplex PCR, while TCRdb's copy carries only in-frame clones and drops some. The data hold around 140,000 clones, with about 80% observed a single time. Germline loops: CDR1 MNHEY, CDR2 SMNVEV (reference sequence). CDR3 length: 14 residues. On this clone: The antigen remains unidentified.

The clonotype originates from a man between 40 and 49 years old in good health and CMV-seronegative. Sequencing used PBMCs. J is TRBJ2-5 and V is TRBV27; 8 bases are a match to TRBD2. The J call may be in error: the DNA end matches TRBJ2-7 better. CDR3 amino acids: CASRPLAEAYEQYF. The CDR3 DNA sequence: TGTGCCAGCAGACCACTAGCGGAGGCCTACGAGCAGTACTTC.